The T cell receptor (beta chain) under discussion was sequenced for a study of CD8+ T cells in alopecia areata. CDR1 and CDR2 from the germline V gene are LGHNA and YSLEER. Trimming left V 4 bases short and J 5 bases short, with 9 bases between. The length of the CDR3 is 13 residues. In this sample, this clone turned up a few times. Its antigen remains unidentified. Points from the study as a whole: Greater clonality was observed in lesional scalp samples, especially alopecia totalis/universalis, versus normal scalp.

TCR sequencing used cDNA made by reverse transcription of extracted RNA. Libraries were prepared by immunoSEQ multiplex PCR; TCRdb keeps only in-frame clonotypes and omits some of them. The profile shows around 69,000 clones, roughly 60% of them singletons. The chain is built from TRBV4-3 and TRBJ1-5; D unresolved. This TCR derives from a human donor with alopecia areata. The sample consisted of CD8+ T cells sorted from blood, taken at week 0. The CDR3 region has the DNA TGCGCCAGCAGCCTCCCTTTGTATCAGCCCCAGCATTTT. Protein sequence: CASSLPLYQPQHF.